The TCR beta chain described here comes from a study of shared T cell receptors in the human thymus. Here immunoSEQ multiplex PCR was the method, and the copy in TCRdb shows in-frame clones only, minus some. The repertoire holds 500,000 to 750,000 clones, with around 89% as singletons. The CDR3 length is 17 residues. The germline CDR1 and CDR2 sequences are LGHNA and YNFKEQ. The V end lost 6 bases, the J end lost 0 bases, and 17 bases lay between the germline ends. This sample was also put to use in a study of human thymus T cells. This second report adds: Donors were healthy Finnish infants having corrective surgery for congenital heart defects.

The sample consisted of thymocytes. The genes are TRBV4-2 and TRBJ2-2, with TRBD1 as a possible D gene (5 bases). This receptor was identified in a boy less than two years old with a congenital heart defect. The CDR3 DNA sequence: TGTGCCAGCAGTTTCCAGGGTCGCAACCCGAACACCGGGGAGCTGTTTTTT. Protein: CASSFQGRNPNTGELFF.